This TCR beta chain was documented in a study of pediatric ulcerative colitis. The method was immunoSEQ multiplex PCR; TCRdb's version includes in-frame clones alone and lacks a portion of them. The sample has 35,000 or so clones, 60% to 75% seen once. One to two pinch biopsies were taken from the rectum during colonoscopy. CDR1 and CDR2 (germline): SGHNT, YYREEE (reference sequence). The CDR3 sequence is 13 residues long. This clone was detected once. One end of the junction is discordant with germline, which a read error may explain. The chain is built from TRBV5-4 and TRBJ2-7; 7 bases map to TRBD2. The sequenced material came from gut tissue. This TCR was sampled from a boy aged 5-17 years with moderate ulcerative colitis. The CDR3, as DNA: TGTGCCGGCAGCGGGACCTTAAAGGGGGAGCAGTACTTC. Amino acid sequence: CAGSGTLKGEQYF.